Listed here are 29 T cell receptor beta chains from one sample, sequenced in a study of shared clonotypes between healthy human individuals. The protocol was immunoSEQ multiplex PCR, while the TCRdb copy is restricted to in-frame clones and leaves out a portion. The table has approximately 1.1 million clones, approximately 80% seen once. Material for sequencing was memory CD4+ T cells from PBMCs. The subset denotes: CD45RA-negative fraction. The receptors were sampled from a man aged 18-30 years in good health. Some clones in this sample may be carry-over from other donors' samples.

This clone showed up just once. The chain carries TRBV29-1 and TRBJ1-1; D gene unclear. CDR3 length: 14 residues. The germline CDR1 and CDR2 sequences are SQVTM and ANQGSEA. V lost 2 bases and J 0 bases, leaving 10 bases between the germline ends. Written as DNA, the CDR3 is TGCAGCGTTGAATTCTCGGCAGTGAACACTGAAGCTTTCTTT. This encodes CSVEFSAVNTEAFF.

J is TRBJ1-1 and V is TRBV10-2; 7 bases are shared with TRBD1. The CDR3 spans 16 residues. CDR1 is WSHSY and CDR2 is SAAADI in the germline V gene. V lost 6 bases to trimming and J lost 2 bases; unmatched junction nucleotides: 12. Here the CDR3 reads CASRDIRTGLNTEAFF. CDR3 DNA: TGCGCCAGCAGGGATATACGGACAGGCCTTAACACTGAAGCTTTCTTT.

Comment on this clone: This specimen includes other DNA sequences encoding the same CDR3. J is TRBJ2-6 and V is TRBV27; D unresolved. V was shortened by 1 base and J by 0 bases, with 4 bases between the two germline ends. The CDR3 runs to 15 residues. Per the germline V gene, CDR1 is MNHEY and CDR2 is SMNVEV (reference sequence). The CDR3 DNA sequence: TGTGCCAGCAGTTTATTGGGCTCTGGGGCCAACGTCCTGACTTTC. Its translation is CASSLLGSGANVLTF.

Concerning this clone itself: A much larger clone sits a single nucleotide away, making a read error possible. The rearrangement links TRBV11-2 to TRBJ2-5; D not resolved. Trimming removed 5 bases from V and 1 base from J, with 8 bases in between. This CDR3 contains 13 residues. Germline V gives CDR1 SGHAT, CDR2 FQNNGV. CDR3 nucleotide sequence: TGTGCCAGCAGCATAAACACCCAAGAGACCCAGTACTTC. Encoded protein: CASSINTQETQYF.

Details on this clone: An end of the junction differs from the germline gene, which may be a read error. This sequence joins TRBV29-1 and TRBJ2-5, with D perhaps TRBD1 (6 bases). Germline CDR1 reads SQVTM; CDR2 reads ANQGSEA. CDR3 length equals 10 residues. CDR3 sequence (DNA): TGCAGCGGTGAACAGGGAACCCAGTACTTC. Protein sequence: CSGEQGTQYF.

This clone has more than one count but fewer than ten. This CDR3 reads CAISRGGDNQPQHF. The CDR3 DNA sequence: TGTGCCATCAGTCGGGGAGGGGACAATCAGCCCCAGCATTTT. V is TRBV10-3 and J is TRBJ1-5, with D possibly being TRBD1 (5 bases). Deletions cut 5 bases from V and 3 bases from J, with 11 bases between. Germline CDR1 ENHRY, CDR2 SYGVKD. This CDR3 region has 14 residues.

The chain uses TRBV4-1 and TRBJ2-7; D possibly corresponds to TRBD1 (6 bases). Germline V gene sequence: CDR1 MGHRA, CDR2 YSYEKL. The CDR3 totals 16 residues. V was clipped by 1 base and J by 4 bases, with 17 bases between them. The CDR3 loop is CASSQGGLSGVYEQYF. CDR3 in DNA: TGCGCCAGCAGCCAAGGGGGGCTTTCTGGGGTTTACGAGCAGTACTTC.

The chain employs TRBV29-1 and TRBJ2-2, with TRBD1 as a possible D gene (5 bases). V was shortened by 1 base and J by 7 bases, with 16 bases between the two germline ends. Per germline, CDR1 SQVTM and CDR2 ANQGSEA. The CDR3 covers 15 residues. CDR3 DNA: TGCAGCGTTGAAGTCACTCCGGACAAAGGCGGGGAGCTGTTTTTT. It is translated as CSVEVTPDKGGELFF.

J is TRBJ2-6 and V is TRBV11-3, with a possible D match to TRBD1 (7 bases). CDR1 and CDR2 from the germline V gene are SGHNT and YENEEA. The CDR3 contains 19 residues. Trimming shortened V by 5 bases and J by 3 bases, and 23 bases separated the two germline ends. This chain's CDR3 is CASSESYDREVGGANVLTF. The CDR3 DNA reads TGTGCCAGCAGCGAGTCGTACGACAGGGAGGTTGGTGGGGCCAACGTCCTGACTTTC.

The chain is built from TRBV28 and TRBJ2-4; tentatively, D is TRBD2 (6 bases). V was clipped by 6 bases and J by 6 bases, with 9 bases between them. CDR1 is MDHEN, CDR2 SYDVKM, per germline. The CDR3 consists of 12 residues. The CDR3 DNA reads TGTGCCAGCAGAGGAGGGGCAAACATTCAGTACTTC. It encodes CASRGGANIQYF.

The chain joins TRBV28 to TRBJ2-2; 9 nucleotides line up with TRBD1. V dropped 7 bases and J dropped 8; count of bases not matched to a gene: 8. Germline loops: CDR1 MDHEN, CDR2 SYDVKM. CDR3 length: 14 residues. As DNA, the CDR3 is TGTGCCAGCACTAAACAGGGGGCGGGAGGGGAGCTGTTTTTT. Residues: CASTKQGAGGELFF.

The V gene is TRBV5-4, the J gene TRBJ1-1; 7 nucleotides align to TRBD1. There are 14 residues in the CDR3. Germline V gene lookup returns CDR1 SGHNT and CDR2 YYREEE (reference sequence). Unmatched junction bases numbered 8, after V lost 4 bases and J lost 5 bases. This chain's CDR3 is CASSERQGSTEAFF. In DNA, the CDR3 is TGTGCCAGCAGCGAAAGACAGGGTAGTACTGAAGCTTTCTTT.

The chain carries TRBV6-5 and TRBJ1-5; D perhaps matches TRBD1 (6 bases). The CDR3 runs 15 residues. V lost 7 bases and J 4 bases, leaving 17 bases between the germline ends. Germline values: CDR1 MNHEY, CDR2 SVGAGI. This CDR3 is CASKPTGSFNQPQHF. The DNA for the CDR3 is TGTGCCAGCAAACCGACAGGTAGTTTTAATCAGCCCCAGCATTTT.

This chain links TRBV5-1 with TRBJ2-1, with D perhaps TRBD2 (5 bases). Germline values: CDR1 SGHRS, CDR2 YFSETQ. Trimming shortened V by 5 bases and J by 6 bases, and 12 bases separated the two germline ends. The CDR3 covers 13 residues. The CDR3, as DNA: TGCGCCAGCAGAGGTGGAGAGGGCAATGAGCAGTTCTTC. Translating gives CASRGGEGNEQFF.

The gene calls are TRBV5-6 and TRBJ2-7, with 9 bases lining up with TRBD1. Germline V gene lookup returns CDR1 SGHDT and CDR2 YYEEEE. V shed 7 bases, J shed 0 bases, and the junction held 2 bases outside the gene matches. This CDR3 has 13 residues. CDR3 in amino acids: CASRDRVSYEQYF. The DNA of the CDR3 is TGTGCCAGCCGGGACAGGGTCTCCTACGAGCAGTACTTC.

V is TRBV4-2 and J is TRBJ2-1, with no clear D. Trimming cost V 2 bases and J 4 bases, with 18 bases left between them. From germline, CDR1 is LGHNA and CDR2 YNFKEQ. CDR3 length: 17 amino acids. CDR3 nucleotides: TGTGCCAGCAGCCAACCCCGTGAATTGCAGGTGTACAATGAGCAGTTCTTC. It codes for CASSQPRELQVYNEQFF.

V and J are TRBV2 and TRBJ1-2; 8 bases map to TRBD1. CDR1 is SNHLY, CDR2 FYNNEI, per germline. The CDR3 totals 14 residues. This chain's CDR3 is CAYRTGQINYGYTF. DNA of the CDR3: TGTGCGTACCGGACAGGGCAGATAAACTATGGCTACACCTTC.

The chain employs TRBV5-1 and TRBJ1-5; D is ambiguous. Per germline, CDR1 SGHRS and CDR2 YFSETQ. The V gene lost 0 bases and the J gene lost 4 bases, with 14 bases spanning the gap. The CDR3 is 16 amino acids. The CDR3 loop reads CASSLGGQNGNQPQHF. The CDR3 DNA is TGCGCCAGCAGCTTGGGCGGTCAAAACGGGAATCAGCCCCAGCATTTT.

This clone appeared many times. This specimen includes other DNA sequences encoding the same CDR3. The chain links TRBV6-5 to TRBJ2-7; 9 bases align to TRBD1. Unmatched junction bases numbered 6, after V lost 5 bases and J lost 7 bases. CDR1 is MNHEY, CDR2 SVGAGI, per germline. The CDR3 runs to 13 residues. The CDR3 DNA sequence: TGTGCCAGCAGTCACAGGGGGCTGAGTGAGCAGTACTTC. Protein product: CASSHRGLSEQYF.

This rearrangement joins TRBV6-5 to TRBJ2-3; TRBD1 matches 8 bases. The germline gives CDR1 MNHEY, CDR2 SVGAGI. CDR3 length: 14 amino acids. J was trimmed by 4 bases and V by 6 bases; bases with no gene match: 6. The CDR3: CASSSADRADTQYF. Written as DNA, the CDR3 is TGTGCCAGCAGCTCTGCGGACAGGGCAGATACGCAGTATTTT.

V is TRBV2 and J is TRBJ2-3; 10 nucleotides agree with TRBD2. In germline, CDR1 is SNHLY, CDR2 FYNNEI. V gave up 5 bases and J gave up 2 bases; unmatched junction bases: 7. The CDR3 covers 16 residues. The DNA of the CDR3 is TGTGCCAGCAGTCCTGGGACTAGCGAACTCACAGATACGCAGTATTTT. It codes for CASSPGTSELTDTQYF.

The genes are TRBV25-1 and TRBJ2-7; no reliable D call. Germline CDR1 reads MGHDK; CDR2 reads SYGVNS. This CDR3 comprises 15 residues. The V gene lost 6 bases and the J gene lost 2 bases, with 17 bases spanning the gap. CDR3 sequence (DNA): TGTGCCAGCAGAAAAGAAACCTCCCTCCCCTACGAGCAGTACTTC. Its protein product is CASRKETSLPYEQYF.

The gene calls are TRBV4-3 and TRBJ2-7; a possible D gene is TRBD1 (5 bases). The CDR3 extends over 13 amino acids. Germline V gives CDR1 LGHNA, CDR2 YSLEER. The germline V and J ends were trimmed by 3 bases and 10 bases, with 16 bases remaining between them. The DNA of the CDR3 is TGCGCCAGCAGCCAGTTAATCGACAGTCTCCAGTACTTC. Its translation: CASSQLIDSLQYF.

Concerning this clone: Within the sample, other DNA sequences also encode this same CDR3. The chain uses TRBV7-3 and TRBJ2-1; TRBD2 agrees at 12 bases. The CDR3 loop spans 16 amino acids. Per germline, CDR1 SGHTA and CDR2 FQGTGA. The V gene end was trimmed by 2 bases and the J gene end by 2 bases; junction bases not matched to a gene: 1. This CDR3 reads CASSLSSGRAYNEQFF. CDR3 coding DNA: TGTGCCAGCAGCTTATCTAGCGGGAGGGCCTACAATGAGCAGTTCTTC.

The chain carries TRBV7-9 and TRBJ1-3; no firm D call. Germline values: CDR1 SEHNR, CDR2 FQNEAQ (reference sequence). CDR3 length equals 18 residues. V lost 5 bases to trimming and J lost 4 bases, with 24 bases between them. The CDR3 sequence: CASSPPILTGSSGNTIYF. The CDR3 DNA reads TGTGCCAGCAGCCCGCCCATTTTGACGGGGAGCTCCGGAAACACCATATATTTT.

The chain employs TRBV9 and TRBJ2-4; weak D call: TRBD1 (5 bases). Trimming took 0 bases from V and 2 from J, leaving 6 bases between them. CDR1 is SGDLS, CDR2 YYNGEE, per germline. CDR3 size: 14 residues. The CDR3 protein is CASSVEGTKNIQYF. Here the CDR3 DNA reads TGTGCCAGCAGCGTAGAGGGGACCAAAAACATTCAGTACTTC. The full variable domain, in which reference TRBV9 and TRBJ2-4 provide the parts outside the CDR3, is DSGVTQTPKHLITATGQRVTLRCSPRSGDLSVYWYQQSLDQGLQFLIQYYNGEERAKGNILERFSAQQFPDLHSELNLSSLELGDSALYFCASSVEGTKNIQYFGAGTRLSVL.

The rearrangement links TRBV7-3 to TRBJ1-2; D might be TRBD1 (6 bases). The CDR3 is 15 residues long. Germline-derived CDR1 and CDR2 are SGHTA and FQGTGA. Trimming removed 5 bases at V and 0 bases at J, with 13 bases between. In nucleotides, the CDR3 is TGTGCCAGCAGCCCCGGGGACAACTCTAACTATGGCTACACCTTC. Its protein product is CASSPGDNSNYGYTF.

Written as DNA, the CDR3 is TGTGCCAGCAGCTCTGGACGGGACTACGAGCAGTACTTC. This codes for CASSSGRDYEQYF. The V and J genes are TRBV6-1 and TRBJ2-7, with a possible D match to TRBD2 (5 bases). V was clipped by 6 bases and J by 3 bases, with 12 bases between them. Germline CDR1 and CDR2: MNHNS and SASEGT. The CDR3 length is 13 residues.

The V and J genes are TRBV4-1 and TRBJ2-1, with D perhaps matching TRBD1 (6 bases). The CDR3 extends over 16 amino acids. Germline CDR1 is MGHRA and CDR2 is YSYEKL. Deletions cut 3 bases from V and 4 bases from J, with 16 bases between. This CDR3 is CASSHPQGGGYNEQFF. The CDR3 nucleotides read TGCGCCAGCAGCCATCCACAGGGTGGGGGTTACAATGAGCAGTTCTTC.